This T cell receptor beta chain stems from a study of CD8+ T cells in alopecia areata. Extracted from the samples, RNA was reverse transcribed into cDNA to serve as the sequencing template. The data were produced by immunoSEQ multiplex PCR, yet TCRdb's version contains in-frame clones alone and is incomplete. The sample carries roughly 150,000 clones, approximately 60% recorded once. Between the trimmed V and J ends, which lost 1 base and 3 bases, there was a span of 5 bases. The V gene's germline CDR1 is SGHRS and CDR2 YFSETQ. The CDR3 loop spans 12 amino acids. The chain links TRBV5-1 to TRBJ2-7, with no clear D. This sequence originates from a human donor in good health. The source material was CD8+ T cells sorted from blood. CDR3 DNA sequence: TGCGCCAGCAGCTTGAGCGTCTACGAGCAGTACTTC. It codes for CASSLSVYEQYF.